The clone carrying this T cell receptor beta chain was observed a few times. Its antigen remains unknown. RNA extraction and reverse transcription yielded cDNA as sequencing template. TCRdb keeps only in-frame clones here, not all; method: immunoSEQ multiplex PCR. The sample includes about 290,000 clones, 58% of them seen just once. The data stem from a study of CD8+ T cells in alopecia areata. Study-wide results and limits: Unlike in mice, where it was clearer, TCR sharing across patients was less clear, possibly HLA-related. On tofacitinib, scalp clonality and expanded CD8+ clones among top 100 fell significantly.

As for treatment: oral pan-JAK inhibitor, 5-10 mg twice daily. As part of sample collection, lesional scalp punch biopsies and peripheral blood were taken from alopecia areata patients. Germline-derived CDR1 and CDR2 are SQVTM and ANQGSEA. The trim removed 7 bases at V and 4 bases at J, leaving 6 bases unmatched. CDR3 length equals 12 residues. The TCR was taken from a human donor with alopecia areata. The source material was CD4+ T cells sorted from blood, sampled at week 24, from a patient treated with tofacitinib. The rearrangement uses TRBV29-1 and TRBJ1-2; 7 bases fit TRBD1. The CDR3 loop is CSDRTGSYGYTF. For the CDR3, the DNA is TGCAGCGACCGGACAGGTTCCTATGGCTACACCTTC.